This TCR beta chain was recorded in a study of radiotherapy plus CTLA-4 blockade in lung cancer. Study details: Disease control reached approximately 30%, with objective responses in 15% to 20%.

As regards this clone: Its antigen is not known.

Profiling relied on immunoSEQ multiplex PCR, and the TCRdb table lists in-frame clones only, not all of them. This sample yields 130,000 or so clones, of which 90% are seen a single time; 6.9% belongs to the top ten. Regarding the study as a whole: TCR clones originating in tumors grew in number in blood after radiotherapy plus ipilimumab.

Enrolled patients, whose metastatic non-small-cell lung cancer was chemo-refractory, received focal radiation plus CTLA-4 blockade with ipilimumab. The length of the CDR3 is 15 residues. CDR1 SGDLS and CDR2 YYNGEE come from the germline V gene. V lost 0 bases to trimming and J lost 7 bases; unmatched junction nucleotides: 7. The specimen was peripheral blood, collected from a patient treated with radiotherapy plus ipilimumab. V is TRBV9 and J is TRBJ1-2, with TRBD1 identical over 9 bases. The TCR originated in a human donor with non-small cell lung cancer that progressed on radiotherapy plus ipilimumab. CDR3: CASSVGLTGGSGYTF. The CDR3, as DNA: TGTGCCAGCAGCGTAGGCCTGACAGGGGGTTCTGGCTACACCTTC.